This entry lists 15 T cell receptor beta chains sequenced from one sample in a study of blood T cell repertoires in COVID-19 (dated by TCRdb to 2020 to 2022). To prepare the library, the immunoSEQ multiplex PCR assay was applied. Drawn from immuneACCESS, this table holds only the in-frame rearrangements with V and J called that TCRdb kept. Clones are partly lost; checked studies trace under half to an unresolved V gene and leave the rest unexplained. Recorded for this sample are about 110,000 clones; 80% to 90% of them occurred a single time. The ten top clones hold approximately 1% of the sample. The sample was peripheral blood. All receptors come from a human donor in a cohort sampled during active COVID-19.

This chain links TRBV3-1 (or the pseudogene TRBV3-2) with TRBJ1-6; D possibly corresponds to TRBD1 (5 bases). The CDR3 is made up of 14 amino acids. From germline, CDR1 is LGHDT and CDR2 YNNKEL (reference sequence). The V and J ends lost 2 bases and 7 bases respectively, with 9 bases between them. CDR3 DNA sequence: TGTGCCAGCAGCCAACAGGGAGGAAATTCACCCCTCCACTTT. Its translation: CASSQQGGNSPLHF.

The J gene is TRBJ1-1, the V gene TRBV24-1; possibly TRBD1 for D (6 bases). Germline values: CDR1 KGHDR, CDR2 SFDVKD. V dropped 10 bases and J dropped 2 bases, with 13 bases sitting between them. This CDR3 is built from 13 residues. Here the CDR3 reads CATRGGPNTEAFF. The CDR3 region has the DNA TGTGCCACTCGGGGGGGCCCAAACACTGAAGCTTTCTTT.

This clone appeared once. The chain uses TRBV5-4 and TRBJ2-7; D may be TRBD2 (6 bases). Trimming took off 4 bases at V and 0 bases at J, with 14 bases between the two ends. The CDR3 consists of 15 residues. Germline lookup yields CDR1 SGHNT and CDR2 YYREEE (reference sequence). The CDR3 DNA reads as TGTGCCAGCAGCCTTCCGGGACTCCGCTCCTACGAGCAGTACTTC. Translating it yields CASSLPGLRSYEQYF. The full variable domain, with the rest looked up from reference TRBV5-4 and TRBJ2-7, is ETGVTQSPTHLIKTRGQQVTLRCSSQSGHNTVSWYQQALGQGPQFIFQYYREEENGRGNFPPRFSGLQFPNYSSELNVNALELDDSALYLCASSLPGLRSYEQYFGPGTRLTVT.

This chain joins TRBV10-3 and TRBJ2-5, with TRBD1 as a possible D gene (5 bases). CDR3 size: 12 residues. CDR1 and CDR2 (germline): ENHRY, SYGVKD. The V gene lost 6 bases and the J gene lost 10 bases, with 15 bases spanning the gap. The CDR3, as DNA: TGTGCCATCAGCCTAGACAGAACCGTCCAGTACTTC. Its protein is CAISLDRTVQYF.

The chain combines TRBV14 with TRBJ2-3, with 10 positions matching TRBD2. Germline V gives CDR1 SGHDN, CDR2 FVKESK. This CDR3 contains 12 residues. Unmatched junction bases numbered 4, after V lost 6 bases and J lost 10 bases. CDR3 DNA: TGTGCCAGCAGACGACTAGCGGGTGCGCAGTATTTT. Translation gives CASRRLAGAQYF.

This clone has more than one count but fewer than ten. The CDR3 DNA reads TGTGCTAGTGTACCGGGACAGGGCCTTAGGGAGCAGTACTTC. Protein product: CASVPGQGLREQYF. The chain carries TRBV12-5 and TRBJ2-7; 9 bases are shared with TRBD1. Germline V lookup: CDR1 LGHNT, CDR2 FRNRAP. V was clipped by 7 bases and J by 7 bases; unmatched bases: 11. There are 14 residues in the CDR3. Full variable domain (rest looked up from reference TRBV12-5 and TRBJ2-7): DARVTQTPRHKVTEMGQEVTMRCQPILGHNTVFWYRQTMMQGLELLAYFRNRAPLDDSGMPKDRFSAEMPDATLATLKIQPSEPRDSAVYFCASVPGQGLREQYFGPGTRLTVT.

This sequence joins TRBV7-9 and TRBJ1-6; 8 bases align to TRBD1. V trimming: 5 bases; J trimming: 10 bases; junction bases outside the gene matches: 10. This CDR3 comprises 15 residues. Germline V gives CDR1 SEHNR, CDR2 FQNEAQ (reference sequence). In nucleotides, the CDR3 is TGTGCCAGCAGCCCCCCCAGGGGGCAGGAATCACCCCTCCACTTT. The encoded protein is CASSPPRGQESPLHF.

Note on this clone: The sample contains more than one DNA sequence encoding this CDR3. CDR3 amino acids: CASSLVSYEQYF. In DNA form, the CDR3 reads TGTGCCAGCAGCTTAGTGAGCTACGAGCAGTACTTC. The chain has TRBV7-9 and TRBJ2-7; no clear D gene. V gave up 1 base and J gave up 3 bases, with 4 bases separating them. The germline V gene has CDR1 SEHNR and CDR2 FQNEAQ (reference sequence). The CDR3 length is 12 residues.

The chain joins TRBV5-1 to TRBJ2-7; D is unclear. V was trimmed by 0 bases and J by 2 bases, leaving 3 bases between them. Per the germline V gene, CDR1 is SGHRS and CDR2 is YFSETQ. This CDR3 spans 12 amino acids. The CDR3 DNA is TGCGCCAGCAGCTTGGAGCCCTACGAGCAGTACTTC. The encoded protein is CASSLEPYEQYF.

The rearrangement links TRBV27 to TRBJ1-2; possible D gene TRBD1, 6 bases. Trimming stripped 4 bases from V and 4 bases from J, with 13 bases between. CDR1 and CDR2 from the germline V gene are MNHEY and SMNVEV (reference sequence). The CDR3 length is 14 residues. In nucleotides, the CDR3 is TGTGCCAGCAGTTGGTACAGGGAAAGCTATGGCTACACCTTC. This translates into CASSWYRESYGYTF.

The table lists this clone with a few counts. The V gene is TRBV28, the J gene TRBJ1-2, with TRBD1 identical over 8 bases. Germline assignment: CDR1 MDHEN and CDR2 SYDVKM. This CDR3 is built from 14 residues. V was pared by 6 bases and J by 7 bases, with 10 bases of the junction left unmatched. DNA for the CDR3: TGTGCCAGCAGCCGCGGAGGACAGGGAGGTGGCTACACCTTC. This encodes CASSRGGQGGGYTF.

The chain carries TRBV27 and TRBJ1-1, with D maybe TRBD1 (5 bases). The V end lost 3 bases, the J end lost 6 bases, and 14 bases lay between the germline ends. Germline V gives CDR1 MNHEY, CDR2 SMNVEV (reference sequence). There are 14 residues in the CDR3. CDR3: CASSLSSRVAEAFF. CDR3 DNA: TGTGCCAGCAGTTTGTCCAGCAGGGTCGCTGAAGCTTTCTTT.

This clone has just one count. This chain uses TRBV6-5 with TRBJ1-1, with no clear D. The V gene's germline CDR1 is MNHEY and CDR2 SVGAGI. The germline V and J ends were trimmed by 7 bases and 3 bases, with 12 bases remaining between them. The CDR3 extends over 13 amino acids. The CDR3 nucleotides are TGTGCCAGCAATCACCCCCGGGACACTGAAGCTTTCTTT. As protein: CASNHPRDTEAFF.

This chain joins TRBV24-1 and TRBJ2-2, with D perhaps TRBD1 (6 bases). The germline V gene has CDR1 KGHDR and CDR2 SFDVKD. This CDR3 contains 16 residues. Trimming left V 8 bases short and J 2 bases short, with 17 bases between. The CDR3 spells CATKGSGGANTGELFF. CDR3 coding DNA: TGTGCCACCAAAGGGAGTGGGGGCGCCAACACCGGGGAGCTGTTTTTT.

The chain employs TRBV4-1 and TRBJ2-6; D is perhaps TRBD1 (6 bases). The V and J ends lost 5 bases and 0 bases respectively, with 17 bases between them. Germline V CDR1 and CDR2: MGHRA, YSYEKL. The CDR3 consists of 18 residues. The CDR3 DNA follows: TGCGCCAGCAGCTTGGCCGGGACAACACCCTCTGGGGCCAACGTCCTGACTTTC. Residues: CASSLAGTTPSGANVLTF.